A selection of T cell receptor beta chains follows, all from one sample in a study of cytomegalovirus exposure and HLA in healthy donors. This table comes from immunoSEQ multiplex PCR, and its TCRdb copy is limited to in-frame clones, with some not included. The table lists 76,000 or so clones, about 94% of them singletons. Sequencing was carried out using PBMCs. The source of these receptors is a woman aged 18 to 35 in good health and CMV-seronegative. CDR3s include the opening cysteine and the closing phenylalanine or tryptophan. A D gene is named only where the DNA matches it firmly. Clone sizes are given selectively: once, few, many, or a class where the clone is expanded.

d_gene: .
v_gene: TRBV2
abundance: .
j_gene: TRBJ1-1
CDR3nt: TGTGCCAGCAGGGGGGCCGGATGGAACACTGAAGCTTTCTTT
CDR3aa: CASRGAGWNTEAFF

d_gene: .
v_gene: TRBV29-1
abundance: .
j_gene: TRBJ2-7
CDR3nt: TGCAGCGTTGAATTGGCAGGGGGGTACGAGCAGTACTTC
CDR3aa: CSVELAGGYEQYF

d_gene: TRBD1
v_gene: TRBV28
abundance: once
j_gene: TRBJ1-1
CDR3nt: TGTGCCAGCAGCCAACCGGGACAGGGGGCGCGGGGCACTGAAGCTTTCTTT
CDR3aa: CASSQPGQGARGTEAFF

d_gene: TRBD1
v_gene: TRBV7-9
abundance: .
j_gene: TRBJ1-2
CDR3nt: TGTGCCAGCAGCACGACCCCGGACAGGAAGTTCAGGGATGGCTACACCTTC
CDR3aa: CASSTTPDRKFRDGYTF

d_gene: .
v_gene: TRBV7-2
abundance: .
j_gene: TRBJ1-5
CDR3nt: TGTGCCAGCAGCTATACAGGGAACAATCAGCCCCAGCATTTT
CDR3aa: CASSYTGNNQPQHF

d_gene: TRBD2
v_gene: TRBV5-8
abundance: .
j_gene: TRBJ2-7
CDR3nt: TGTGCCAGCAGCTTCGGACTAGCGGGGTACGAGCAGTACTTC
CDR3aa: CASSFGLAGYEQYF

d_gene: TRBD1
v_gene: TRBV7-6
abundance: .
j_gene: TRBJ2-3
CDR3nt: TGTGCCAGCAGCTTAGAACAGGGGATCGGCACGCAGTATTTT
CDR3aa: CASSLEQGIGTQYF

d_gene: TRBD1
v_gene: TRBV4-1
abundance: .
j_gene: TRBJ1-1
CDR3nt: TGCGCCAGCAGCCAGCCTGACAGGGAGATGAACACTGAAGCTTTCTTT
CDR3aa: CASSQPDREMNTEAFF

d_gene: .
v_gene: TRBV6-1
abundance: .
j_gene: TRBJ2-3
CDR3nt: TGTGCCAGCAGTGCAAAGCCCTCGGGGTTCACCTCCACAGATACGCAGTATTTT
CDR3aa: CASSAKPSGFTSTDTQYF

d_gene: TRBD1
v_gene: TRBV5-4
abundance: .
j_gene: TRBJ2-3
CDR3nt: TGTGCCAGCAGCTTACCCGGGACAGGGGGATGGGATACGCAGTATTTT
CDR3aa: CASSLPGTGGWDTQYF

d_gene: .
v_gene: TRBV6-1
abundance: .
j_gene: TRBJ1-2
CDR3nt: TGTGCCAGCAGTGACGGGGTTAACTATGGCTACACCTTC
CDR3aa: CASSDGVNYGYTF

d_gene: .
v_gene: TRBV6-1
abundance: .
j_gene: TRBJ2-6
CDR3nt: TGTGCCAGCAGTGAAGAGGGGGGGACTGGGGCCAACGTCCTGACTTTC
CDR3aa: CASSEEGGTGANVLTF

d_gene: .
v_gene: TRBV18
abundance: .
j_gene: TRBJ2-7
CDR3nt: TGTGCCAGCTCACCCCGGCGGGCAGGGGCCTACGAGCAGTACTTC
CDR3aa: CASSPRRAGAYEQYF

d_gene: TRBD2
v_gene: TRBV28
abundance: .
j_gene: TRBJ2-7
CDR3nt: TGTGCCAGCAGTTTAAACGGGAGGGCCTACGAGCAGTACTTC
CDR3aa: CASSLNGRAYEQYF

d_gene: TRBD2
v_gene: TRBV5-4
abundance: once
j_gene: TRBJ2-1
CDR3nt: TGTGCCAGCAGTAGCGGGGGGTCCTACAATGAGCAGTTCTTC
CDR3aa: CASSSGGSYNEQFF

d_gene: TRBD1
v_gene: TRBV7-9
abundance: .
j_gene: TRBJ2-7
CDR3nt: TGTGCCAGCAGTCAGGTACAGGGGGCTAACAACGAGCAGTACTTC
CDR3aa: CASSQVQGANNEQYF

d_gene: TRBD2
v_gene: TRBV18
abundance: .
j_gene: TRBJ2-3
CDR3nt: TGTGCCAGCTCACCACCGACTAGCGCAGGTCGTGGCACAGATACGCAGTATTTT
CDR3aa: CASSPPTSAGRGTDTQYF

d_gene: TRBD1
v_gene: TRBV19
abundance: .
j_gene: TRBJ2-2
CDR3nt: TGTGCCAGTAGTCTCGGGACAGTGAACACCGGGGAGCTGTTTTTT
CDR3aa: CASSLGTVNTGELFF

d_gene: TRBD1
v_gene: TRBV18
abundance: .
j_gene: TRBJ2-3
CDR3nt: TGTGCCAGCTCACCCGGGACAGGTTACACAGATACGCAGTATTTT
CDR3aa: CASSPGTGYTDTQYF

d_gene: .
v_gene: TRBV4-1
abundance: .
j_gene: TRBJ2-1
CDR3nt: TGCGCCAGCAGCACTCCCAACTACAATGAGCAGTTCTTC
CDR3aa: CASSTPNYNEQFF

d_gene: TRBD2
v_gene: TRBV13
abundance: .
j_gene: TRBJ2-1
CDR3nt: TGTGCCAGCAGCTTATGGAATCGAATTCCGGGACTAGCGGGAGGGGGCTCCTACAATGAGCAGTTCTTC
CDR3aa: CASSLWNRIPGLAGGGSYNEQFF

d_gene: TRBD1
v_gene: TRBV4-3
abundance: .
j_gene: TRBJ1-2
CDR3nt: TGCGCCAGCAGCCAAGGACAGGGGGAAGGCTACACCTTC
CDR3aa: CASSQGQGEGYTF

d_gene: .
v_gene: TRBV5-4
abundance: .
j_gene: TRBJ2-5
CDR3nt: TGTGCCAGCAGCTTGGTTGGGGCCCAAGAGACCCAGTACTTC
CDR3aa: CASSLVGAQETQYF

d_gene: TRBD1
v_gene: TRBV7-3
abundance: .
j_gene: TRBJ1-1
CDR3nt: TGTGCCAGCAGCCTAGGAGGACAGGGGATGAACACTGAAGCTTTCTTT
CDR3aa: CASSLGGQGMNTEAFF

d_gene: TRBD1
v_gene: TRBV18
abundance: .
j_gene: TRBJ1-4
CDR3nt: TGTGCCAGCTCACCGAAGGACAGGGGGGGTGAAAAACTGTTTTTT
CDR3aa: CASSPKDRGGEKLFF

d_gene: .
v_gene: TRBV5-6
abundance: .
j_gene: TRBJ1-3
CDR3nt: TGTGCCAGCAGTTACAGTGGGCGAATGGGAAACACCATATATTTT
CDR3aa: CASSYSGRMGNTIYF

d_gene: .
v_gene: TRBV2
abundance: .
j_gene: TRBJ2-2
CDR3nt: TGTGCCAGCAGTGAAACTAGCTCCGGGGAGCTGTTTTTT
CDR3aa: CASSETSSGELFF

d_gene: .
v_gene: TRBV5-6
abundance: .
j_gene: TRBJ1-2
CDR3nt: TGTGCCAGCAGCTTATACAATGGCTACACCTTC
CDR3aa: CASSLYNGYTF

d_gene: TRBD2
v_gene: TRBV5-1
abundance: .
j_gene: TRBJ2-7
CDR3nt: TGCGCCAGCAGCTTAATCGGACTAGCGGGAGCTAGGTACGAGCAGTACTTC
CDR3aa: CASSLIGLAGARYEQYF

d_gene: TRBD1
v_gene: TRBV6-5
abundance: once
j_gene: TRBJ1-2
CDR3nt: TGTGCCAGCAGTTACTCCAGGGGGGCTGGCTACACCTTC
CDR3aa: CASSYSRGAGYTF

d_gene: .
v_gene: TRBV6-4
abundance: .
j_gene: TRBJ2-2
CDR3nt: TGTGCCAGCAGCTCTTTGGCAGGTGATACCGGGGAGCTGTTTTTT
CDR3aa: CASSSLAGDTGELFF

d_gene: .
v_gene: TRBV4-3
abundance: .
j_gene: TRBJ2-2
CDR3nt: TGCGCCAGCAGCCAAGTCGAATATCCGGACACCGGGGAGCTGTTTTTT
CDR3aa: CASSQVEYPDTGELFF

d_gene: .
v_gene: TRBV6-1
abundance: .
j_gene: TRBJ1-2
CDR3nt: TGTGCCAGCAGTGAAGCGCGGACTAATCGGGGCTACACCTTC
CDR3aa: CASSEARTNRGYTF

d_gene: .
v_gene: TRBV6-6
abundance: .
j_gene: TRBJ2-1
CDR3nt: TGTGCCAGCAGATGGTCGGGGAATGAGCAGTTCTTC
CDR3aa: CASRWSGNEQFF

d_gene: TRBD2
v_gene: TRBV11-2
abundance: .
j_gene: TRBJ2-1
CDR3nt: TGTGCCAGCAGTTCAACCAGCGGGGGCTCCTACAATGAGCAGTTCTTC
CDR3aa: CASSSTSGGSYNEQFF

d_gene: .
v_gene: TRBV30
abundance: .
j_gene: TRBJ1-1
CDR3nt: TGTGCCTGGAGCAGGGGACGAAACATGAACACTGAAGCTTTCTTT
CDR3aa: CAWSRGRNMNTEAFF

d_gene: TRBD1
v_gene: TRBV6-1
abundance: .
j_gene: TRBJ1-6
CDR3nt: TGTGCCAGCAGTGAAGGGACAGGGGATAATTCACCCCTCCACTTT
CDR3aa: CASSEGTGDNSPLHF

d_gene: TRBD2
v_gene: TRBV7-9
abundance: .
j_gene: TRBJ2-5
CDR3nt: TGTGCCAGCAGATCGACTAGCTCCCAAGAGACCCAGTACTTC
CDR3aa: CASRSTSSQETQYF

d_gene: TRBD2
v_gene: TRBV11-2
abundance: once
j_gene: TRBJ2-1
CDR3nt: TGTGCCAGCAGCCTGGGACTAGCGAACAATGAGCAGTTCTTC
CDR3aa: CASSLGLANNEQFF

d_gene: TRBD2
v_gene: TRBV7-8
abundance: .
j_gene: TRBJ2-3
CDR3nt: TGTGCCAGCAGCTTAAGGCGGGGTCTAGCGGAGCGGACAGATACGCAGTATTTT
CDR3aa: CASSLRRGLAERTDTQYF

d_gene: TRBD1
v_gene: TRBV30
abundance: once
j_gene: TRBJ2-7
CDR3nt: TGTGCCTGGAGGCACGGACAGGGAGCCCCCTACGAGCAGTACTTC
CDR3aa: CAWRHGQGAPYEQYF

d_gene: .
v_gene: TRBV7-9
abundance: .
j_gene: TRBJ1-1
CDR3nt: TGTGCCAGCAGCTCAGGTAACGCGAACACTGAAGCTTTCTTT
CDR3aa: CASSSGNANTEAFF

d_gene: TRBD1
v_gene: TRBV6-5
abundance: .
j_gene: TRBJ2-7
CDR3nt: TGTGCCTCGCGGACAGGGGCATACGAGCAGTACTTC
CDR3aa: CASRTGAYEQYF

d_gene: .
v_gene: TRBV11-2
abundance: .
j_gene: TRBJ2-2
CDR3nt: TGTGCCAGCAGCTTGGTGGGAGCGGCCCATCATCGGGGGGAGCTGTTTTTT
CDR3aa: CASSLVGAAHHRGELFF

d_gene: TRBD1
v_gene: TRBV19
abundance: .
j_gene: TRBJ2-5
CDR3nt: TGTGCCAGTAGTATAGATCTCGTGACAGGGGGGTCCCAAGAGACCCAGTACTTC
CDR3aa: CASSIDLVTGGSQETQYF

d_gene: TRBD2
v_gene: TRBV5-4
abundance: .
j_gene: TRBJ2-3
CDR3nt: TGTGCCAGCAGCCCTGAGCGGGAGGGCTACCATACGCAGTATTTT
CDR3aa: CASSPEREGYHTQYF

d_gene: .
v_gene: TRBV9
abundance: .
j_gene: TRBJ2-2
CDR3nt: TGTGCCAGCAGCGTAGTCGGGGATAACACCGGGGAGCTGTTTTTT
CDR3aa: CASSVVGDNTGELFF

d_gene: TRBD1
v_gene: TRBV19
abundance: .
j_gene: TRBJ2-3
CDR3nt: TGTGCCAGTAGTTGGCAGGGGGCAGCAGATACGCAGTATTTT
CDR3aa: CASSWQGAADTQYF

d_gene: .
v_gene: TRBV30
abundance: .
j_gene: TRBJ1-2
CDR3nt: TGTGCCTGGAGTGTATTCGGACAAACGGGCTACACCTTC
CDR3aa: CAWSVFGQTGYTF

d_gene: TRBD2
v_gene: TRBV7-9
abundance: .
j_gene: TRBJ2-3
CDR3nt: TGTGCCAGCAGCTCCTGGACTAGCGGGAGGGCTAAACGCACAGATACGCAGTATTTT
CDR3aa: CASSSWTSGRAKRTDTQYF

d_gene: .
v_gene: TRBV7-2
abundance: .
j_gene: TRBJ2-7
CDR3nt: TGTGCCAGCAGCTTAGCAGTCAGGGGACGGGAGCAGTACTTC
CDR3aa: CASSLAVRGREQYF